These 8 T cell receptor beta chains were sequenced from one sample in a study of PD-L1 blockade in urothelial cancer. The repertoire was sequenced with immunoSEQ multiplex PCR; TCRdb's copy has only in-frame clones and lacks some. The sample comprises roughly 40,000 clones, about 90% of which are singletons, and 7.3% rests with the top ten. The sample's time point: peripheral blood 6 weeks after treatment start. The sequenced sample was PBMCs, obtained around atezolizumab (anti-PD-L1) treatment. The receptors stem from a man between 65 and 79 years old with urothelial cancer.

The V and J genes are TRBV12-5 and TRBJ2-5; 9 bases match TRBD2. Germline assignment: CDR1 LGHNT and CDR2 FRNRAP. The CDR3 extends over 13 amino acids. V shed 7 bases, J shed 11 bases, and the junction held 11 bases outside the gene matches. The CDR3 spells CASAASGVRKQYF. The CDR3 nucleotides are TGTGCTAGTGCGGCTAGCGGGGTACGGAAACAGTACTTC.

This chain uses TRBV4-1 with TRBJ1-2; tentatively, D is TRBD1 (5 bases). In germline, CDR1 is MGHRA, CDR2 YSYEKL. CDR3 length equals 14 residues. Deletions cut 0 bases from V and 7 bases from J, with 12 bases between. The CDR3 region is CASSQDRVVGGYTF. CDR3 in DNA: TGCGCCAGCAGCCAAGACAGGGTCGTCGGTGGCTACACCTTC.

The rearrangement links TRBV18 to TRBJ2-1; TRBD1 might be the D (6 bases). The length of the CDR3 is 15 residues. V dropped 3 bases and J dropped 5 bases, with 14 bases sitting between them. Germline CDR1 and CDR2: KGHSH and LQKENI. The CDR3 sequence is CASSPPDRRHNEQFF. The CDR3 coding sequence is TGTGCCAGCTCACCCCCTGACAGGCGACACAATGAGCAGTTCTTC.

CDR3 DNA: TGTGCCTGGAGCACGGGATGGGAGACCCAGTACTTC. Translation gives CAWSTGWETQYF. This rearrangement joins TRBV30 to TRBJ2-5, with a tentative D call TRBD2 (5 bases). Trimming took off 3 bases at V and 5 bases at J, with 10 bases between the two ends. Germline V gene data show CDR1 as GTSNPN and CDR2 as SVGIG (reference sequence). CDR3 size: 12 residues. Using reference TRBV30 and TRBJ2-5 for the parts outside the CDR3, the full variable domain is SQTIHQWPATLVQPVGSPLSLECTVEGTSNPNLYWYRQAAGRGLQLLFYSVGIGQISSEVPQNLSASRPQDRQFILSSKKLLLSDSGFYLCAWSTGWETQYFGPGTRLLVL.

V is TRBV7-2 and J is TRBJ2-7, with 7 bases identical to TRBD2. V shed 2 bases, J shed 4 bases, and the junction held 11 bases outside the gene matches. Germline CDR1 is SGHTA and CDR2 is FQGNSA. The CDR3 length is 16 residues. The DNA of the CDR3 is TGTGCCAGCAGCTTAAGGTCGGCGGGAGCGGGGTACGAGCAGTACTTC. Residues: CASSLRSAGAGYEQYF. Together with reference TRBV7-2 and TRBJ2-7, the CDR3 gives the full variable domain: GAGVSQSPSNKVTEKGKDVELRCDPISGHTALYWYRQSLGQGLEFLIYFQGNSAPDKSGLPSDRFSAERTGGSVSTLTIQRTQQEDSAVYLCASSLRSAGAGYEQYFGPGTRLTVT.

The chain uses TRBV6-1 and TRBJ2-3, with 11 bases lining up with TRBD2. J was trimmed by 2 bases and V by 4 bases; bases with no gene match: 5. Germline V gene lookup returns CDR1 MNHNS and CDR2 SASEGT. The CDR3 is 16 residues long. The CDR3 nucleotides read TGTGCCAGCAGTGTCTTAGCGGGAGGGCCCACAGATACGCAGTATTTT. Encoded protein: CASSVLAGGPTDTQYF.

V gene TRBV7-8 combines with J gene TRBJ2-3; D is possibly TRBD1 (5 bases). The CDR3 totals 15 residues. Germline V gene sequence: CDR1 SGHVS, CDR2 FQNEAQ. The V gene lost 6 bases and the J gene lost 0 bases, with 13 bases spanning the gap. CDR3 sequence reads: CASRAGIFSTDTQYF. CDR3 coding DNA: TGTGCCAGCAGGGCAGGGATCTTTAGCACAGATACGCAGTATTTT.

The V and J genes are TRBV5-4 and TRBJ2-7, with a tentative D call TRBD2 (5 bases). Looked up from germline, CDR1 is SGHNT and CDR2 is YYREEE (reference sequence). The CDR3 is 15 amino acids. V dropped 3 bases and J dropped 3 bases, with 16 bases sitting between them. CDR3 nucleotides: TGTGCCAGCAGCTCCCCTCGGGGAGCGTACTACGAGCAGTACTTC. Residues: CASSSPRGAYYEQYF.